The rows below give T cell receptor beta chains drawn from one sample of a study of beta chain features in type 1 diabetes. Profiled with immunoSEQ multiplex PCR; TCRdb holds only in-frame clones, not every one. The table records 900,000 or so clones, roughly 16% of them present only once. The sample consisted of naive CD4+ T cells from blood. Receptor source: a woman between 18 and 29 years old in good health. Each CDR3 is given without its conserved first and last residue.

v_call	j_call	cdr3_aa
TRBV7-2	TRBJ2-5	ASSLYPSGRGETQY
TRBV28	TRBJ1-2	ASTRAGSNYGYT
TRBV4-3	TRBJ1-1	ASSQDRGRNTEAF
TRBV28	TRBJ2-3	ASSSSGRGTDTQY
TRBV7-9	TRBJ1-2	ASSLGQFGNGYT
TRBV7-9	TRBJ2-2	ASSLVRQSKYTGELF
TRBV7-2	TRBJ2-6	ASSRDRLQPGANVLT
TRBV5-6	TRBJ1-6	ASSRSSYNSPLH
TRBV7-2	TRBJ2-3	ASRPTNADTQY
TRBV2	TRBJ2-7	ASSQGMGYEQY
TRBV2	TRBJ1-2	ASGRKFSYGYT
TRBV5-8	TRBJ2-5	ASSLLLAEETQY
TRBV15	TRBJ2-7	ATSRTQGAHTYEQY
TRBV19	TRBJ1-1	ASSIDWAGEAF
TRBV28	TRBJ2-7	ASSLSSGEQY
TRBV7-2	TRBJ2-3	ASSSHQRIPGY
TRBV29-1	TRBJ1-1	SVDRPGWMNTEAF
TRBV5-5	TRBJ2-1	ASSLAGGEQF
TRBV6-5	TRBJ2-5	ASSYGSETQY
TRBV4-3	TRBJ2-7	ASSRELAGQTYEQY
TRBV4-2	TRBJ2-2	ASSQAGASGRATGELF
TRBV2	TRBJ1-1	ASTPGGWNTEAF
TRBV6-5	TRBJ2-7	ASSYGVSGGRYEQY
TRBV7-9	TRBJ2-1	ASSSMSGLSEQF
TRBV14	TRBJ1-3	ASSQRRAPLRNTIY
TRBV7-9	TRBJ2-1	ASSRTGTDNEQF
TRBV5-1	TRBJ1-1	ASSFQGALVGAEAF
TRBV6-5	TRBJ2-1	ASSKLTEQF
TRBV7-2	TRBJ1-1	ASSLGLRNTEAF
TRBV7-2	TRBJ1-2	ASSFGQEGYT
TRBV27	TRBJ1-3	ASRSPLRGNTIY
TRBV12-5	TRBJ1-1	ASGFLNQGITEAF
TRBV7-2	TRBJ1-1	ASSPSMRPNTEAF
TRBV7-3	TRBJ2-1	ASSLGTSEVRNEQF
TRBV7-2	TRBJ2-7	ASSLAGTVPYEQY
TRBV28	TRBJ1-4	ASSTTLSSNEKLF
TRBV5-1	TRBJ1-1	ASSQQGEFSEAF
TRBV6-6	TRBJ1-1	ASKQGDTEAF
TRBV7-9	TRBJ2-7	ASSLAGGQSEQY
TRBV5-4	TRBJ2-3	ASSSQGLAGAVDTQY
TRBV10-1	TRBJ2-3	ASSELGTDTQY
TRBV6-5	TRBJ2-1	ASSLRFTGNEQF
TRBV28	TRBJ2-7	ASSSTRPHLR
TRBV7-2	TRBJ2-1	ASSLRVYNEQF
TRBV15	TRBJ2-3	ATSRDYGIRGDTQY
TRBV15	TRBJ1-3	ATSRDLGVGFSGNTIY
TRBV13	TRBJ1-5	ASSSLGQPQH
TRBV7-2	TRBJ1-4	ASSLLGRVEKLF
TRBV28	TRBJ2-3	ASSPSHSVDTDTQY